This is a list of T cell receptor beta chains from one sample in a study of blood T cell repertoires in COVID-19. Sequenced by immunoSEQ multiplex PCR; TCRdb stores in-frame clones only, minus some. This sample has 250,000 to 350,000 clones, with 85% found just once. The sequencing input was PBMCs or T cells enriched from blood (not recorded which). The receptors derive from a woman aged 45-65 years who had recovered from COVID-19. Both conserved end residues are part of each CDR3. The order of the fields is clone size, D gene, J gene, V gene, CDR3 protein, CDR3 DNA. The D gene is left open where the match is weak. Expanded clones are given a class, and other clones once, few, many or no size at all.

NA	TRBD1	TRBJ1-1	TRBV6-1	CASSEAGGITEAFF	TGTGCCAGCAGTGAGGCAGGGGGCATCACTGAAGCTTTCTTT
NA	NA	TRBJ1-6	TRBV5-1	CASSLALDSNSPLHF	TGCGCCAGCAGCTTGGCCCTGGACAGTAATTCACCCCTCCACTTT
NA	NA	TRBJ1-2	TRBV19	CASSILQGYGYTF	TGTGCCAGTAGTATACTACAGGGCTATGGCTACACCTTC
NA	NA	TRBJ1-6	TRBV7-3	CASSLLGATLGSPLHF	TGTGCCAGCAGCTTACTTGGGGCAACCTTGGGTTCACCCCTCCACTTT
NA	NA	TRBJ2-7	TRBV7-9	CASRQEYEQYF	TGTGCCAGCAGGCAGGAATACGAGCAGTACTTC
once	NA	TRBJ1-1	TRBV5-1	CASSLGGFEAFF	TGCGCCAGCAGCTTAGGCGGCTTTGAAGCTTTCTTT
NA	NA	TRBJ1-6	TRBV2	CASSLGLSAPLHF	TGTGCCAGCAGTTTGGGACTCTCAGCACCCCTCCACTTT
NA	TRBD1	TRBJ2-5	TRBV18	CASSPQGHETQYF	TGTGCCAGCTCCCCACAGGGGCACGAGACCCAGTACTTC
NA	NA	TRBJ2-3	TRBV30	CAWTFPPAADTQYF	TGTGCCTGGACGTTTCCCCCCGCGGCAGATACGCAGTATTTT
NA	NA	TRBJ1-1	TRBV21-1	CASSSRRGGDTEAFF	TGTGCCAGCAGTAGTCGACGTGGAGGGGACACTGAAGCTTTCTTT
NA	NA	TRBJ2-1	TRBV4-2	CASSQDWSGAPYNEQFF	TGTGCCAGCAGCCAAGATTGGTCGGGAGCCCCCTACAATGAGCAGTTCTTC
NA	NA	TRBJ2-2	TRBV6-4	CASSDSGSLHTGELFF	TGTGCCAGCAGTGACAGCGGTAGCCTTCACACCGGGGAGCTGTTTTTT
NA	NA	TRBJ1-2	TRBV2	CASSAFGGYGYTF	TGTGCCAGCAGCGCGTTCGGGGGCTATGGCTACACCTTC
once	NA	TRBJ1-5	TRBV29-1	CSVAWAGGSNQPQHF	TGCAGCGTCGCCTGGGCGGGGGGGAGCAATCAGCCCCAGCATTTT
NA	TRBD1	TRBJ1-1	TRBV29-1	CSENGQGAGTEAFF	TGCAGCGAGAACGGACAGGGGGCGGGAACTGAAGCTTTCTTT
NA	TRBD1	TRBJ1-2	TRBV2	CASRGQGARPLYGYTF	TGTGCCAGCAGGGGACAGGGGGCGAGGCCCCTCTATGGCTACACCTTC
NA	NA	TRBJ1-6	TRBV27	CASSSNSPLHF	TGTGCCAGCAGCTCTAATTCACCCCTCCACTTT
NA	NA	TRBJ2-7	TRBV9	CASSVGGYSYEQYF	TGTGCCAGCAGCGTCGGAGGGTACTCCTACGAGCAGTACTTC
NA	TRBD1	TRBJ2-3	TRBV5-1	CASSMTGRSPDTQYF	TGCGCCAGCAGCATGACAGGGCGTTCCCCAGATACGCAGTATTTT
once	TRBD1	TRBJ1-5	TRBV6-5	CASRSTGDNQPQHF	TGTGCCAGCAGGTCGACAGGGGACAATCAGCCCCAGCATTTT
NA	NA	TRBJ1-4	TRBV7-9	CASGVNEKLFF	TGTGCCAGCGGAGTGAATGAAAAACTGTTTTTT
NA	NA	TRBJ1-6	TRBV10-1	CASAPRGNNSPLHF	TGCGCCAGCGCCCCTCGGGGGAATAATTCACCCCTCCACTTT
NA	NA	TRBJ2-7	TRBV6-6	CASRSGLRYEQYF	TGTGCCAGCAGATCGGGACTCCGCTACGAGCAGTACTTC
NA	TRBD1	TRBJ1-2	TRBV18	CASSPSTGANYGYTF	TGTGCCAGCTCACCCAGTACAGGGGCAAACTATGGCTACACCTTC
NA	NA	TRBJ1-1	TRBV2	CASSEAGATEAFF	TGTGCCAGCAGTGAAGCAGGGGCCACTGAAGCTTTCTTT
NA	TRBD1	TRBJ2-7	TRBV5-6	CASSEGQEWYEQYF	TGTGCCAGCAGCGAGGGACAGGAGTGGTACGAGCAGTACTTC
NA	NA	TRBJ2-2	TRBV3-1/TRBV3-2	CASPTKVEGQPTTNTGELFF	TGTGCCAGCCCGACTAAGGTTGAAGGACAGCCTACAACGAACACCGGGGAGCTGTTTTTT
NA	NA	TRBJ1-3	TRBV5-4	CASSLQGPGNTIYF	TGTGCCAGCAGCTTGCAGGGTCCTGGAAACACCATATATTTT
NA	NA	TRBJ2-1	TRBV5-1	CASSTDGSSYNEQFF	TGCGCCAGCAGCACGGACGGGAGCTCCTACAATGAGCAGTTCTTC